This T cell receptor (beta chain) derives from a study of T cells in Graves' hyperthyroidism and ophthalmopathy. The V and J ends lost 5 bases and 3 bases, in that order; junction bases with no gene match: 7. Germline CDR1 and CDR2: MNHNS and SASEGT. The CDR3 spans 15 residues. Regions amplified from RNA transcripts were the TCR beta CDR3 regions. The HTBI primer set was used in a first-round RT-PCR of the TCR CDR3. TCRdb passed the multiplex PCR reads through MiXCR, listing each CDR3 protein once. The sample comprises about 410,000 distinct CDR3 sequences, 14% to 15% of which are singletons, and about 13% rests with the top ten.

The TCR originated in a man younger than 35 with Graves' ophthalmopathy. The sample consisted of blood. This chain connects TRBV6-1 to TRBJ2-7, with 10 positions matching TRBD1. CDR3 bases: TGTGCCAGCAGTCGCTACGGACAGGGGGTCTACGAGCAGTACTTC. Its protein is CASSRYGQGVYEQYF.